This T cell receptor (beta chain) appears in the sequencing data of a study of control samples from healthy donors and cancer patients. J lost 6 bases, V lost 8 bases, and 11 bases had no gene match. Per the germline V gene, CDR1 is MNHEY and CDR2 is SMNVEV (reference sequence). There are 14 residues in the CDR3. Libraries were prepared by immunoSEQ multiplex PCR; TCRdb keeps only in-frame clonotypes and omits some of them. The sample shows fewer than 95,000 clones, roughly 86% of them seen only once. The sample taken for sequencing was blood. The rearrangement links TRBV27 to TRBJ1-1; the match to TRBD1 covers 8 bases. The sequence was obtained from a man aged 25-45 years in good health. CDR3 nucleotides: TGTGCCAGCGCTATCAGGGGGCCAGGGGCTGAAGCTTTCTTT. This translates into CASAIRGPGAEAFF.